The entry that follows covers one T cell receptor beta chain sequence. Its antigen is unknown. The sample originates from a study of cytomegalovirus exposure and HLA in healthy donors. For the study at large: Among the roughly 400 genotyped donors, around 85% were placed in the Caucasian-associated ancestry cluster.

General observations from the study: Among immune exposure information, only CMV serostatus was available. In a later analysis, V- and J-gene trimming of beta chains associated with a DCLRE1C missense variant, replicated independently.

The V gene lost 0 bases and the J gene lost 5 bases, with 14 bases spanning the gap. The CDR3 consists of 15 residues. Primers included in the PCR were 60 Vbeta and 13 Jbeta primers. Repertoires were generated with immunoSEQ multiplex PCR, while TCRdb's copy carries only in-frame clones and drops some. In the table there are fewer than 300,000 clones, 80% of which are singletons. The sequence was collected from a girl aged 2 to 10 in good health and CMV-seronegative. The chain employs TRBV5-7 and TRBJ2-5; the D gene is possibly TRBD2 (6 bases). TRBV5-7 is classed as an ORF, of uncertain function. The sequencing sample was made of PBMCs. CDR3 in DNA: TGTGCCAGCAGCTTGGACCGGGAGATGGCGGAGACCCAGTACTTC. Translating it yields CASSLDREMAETQYF.